Below are 10 T cell receptor beta chains sequenced from a single sample in a study of OX40 agonist ivuxolimab in advanced cancers. Sequencing was performed with immunoSEQ multiplex PCR; in TCRdb, only in-frame clones are kept and a portion is missing. This table holds about 33,000 clones, 80% to 90% found once. Sample: CD4+ or CD8+ T cells sorted from blood, taken in a trial of the OX40 agonist ivuxolimab. These receptors came from an adult with an advanced solid tumor such as melanoma, head and neck, liver or kidney cancer.

The CDR3 coding sequence is TGTGCCAGCAGCTCCGCCCTCCGGGATCCCGGGGCCAACGTCCTGACTTTC. This gives the protein CASSSALRDPGANVLTF. The gene calls are TRBV5-4 and TRBJ2-6; possible D gene TRBD2, 5 bases. Germline V gene lookup returns CDR1 SGHNT and CDR2 YYREEE (reference sequence). Trimming took off 3 bases at V and 4 bases at J, with 17 bases between the two ends. The CDR3 is made up of 17 amino acids.

This clone has a single count. The chain joins TRBV6-5 to TRBJ2-7; 13 nucleotides agree with TRBD2. CDR1 MNHEY and CDR2 SVGAGI come from the germline V gene. The V segment lost 4 bases and the J segment 3 bases; nucleotides outside the gene matches: 3. This CDR3 contains 15 residues. CDR3 nucleotides: TGTGCCAGCAGTTCGACTAGCGGGGGGTTCTACGAGCAGTACTTC. It codes for CASSSTSGGFYEQYF.

The chain uses TRBV7-3 and TRBJ1-1; D gene unclear. V lost 5 bases to trimming and J lost 2 bases, with 12 bases between them. The CDR3 contains 14 residues. Germline V gene sequence: CDR1 SGHTA, CDR2 FQGTGA. The CDR3 DNA follows: TGTGCCAGCAGCCCCAGCGCGGGTAACACTGAAGCTTTCTTT. It encodes CASSPSAGNTEAFF.

The genes are TRBV5-1 and TRBJ2-7, with 11 bases lining up with TRBD2. V lost 6 bases to trimming and J lost 6 bases; unmatched junction nucleotides: 8. Germline CDR1 reads SGHRS; CDR2 reads YFSETQ. The CDR3 is 14 amino acids. The CDR3 sequence is CASTTSGGLGEQYF. In DNA, the CDR3 is TGCGCCAGCACTACTAGCGGGGGACTGGGCGAGCAGTACTTC.

This sequence joins TRBV28 and TRBJ2-6; no definite D call. The CDR3 runs 13 residues. Looked up from germline, CDR1 is MDHEN and CDR2 is SYDVKM. V was clipped by 2 bases and J by 4 bases, with 3 bases between them. In DNA form, the CDR3 reads TGTGCCAGCAGTTTAGGCGGGGCCAACGTCCTGACTTTC. Residues: CASSLGGANVLTF.

This clone was picked up one time. The V call is TRBV27, the J call TRBJ2-3; perhaps D is TRBD1 or TRBD2 (6 bases each). This CDR3 is built from 14 residues. Trimming shortened V by 9 bases and J by 3 bases, and 16 bases separated the two germline ends. The germline CDR1 and CDR2 sequences are MNHEY and SMNVEV (reference sequence). The CDR3 sequence is CASSRGTFTDTQYF. The CDR3 DNA follows: TGTGCCAGTTCGAGGGGGACTTTTACAGATACGCAGTATTTT.

The gene calls are TRBV11-2 and TRBJ2-7; D is unresolved. Germline V gene data show CDR1 as SGHAT and CDR2 as FQNNGV. The length of the CDR3 is 14 residues. V gave up 1 base and J gave up 7 bases, with 14 bases separating them. In DNA, the CDR3 is TGTGCCAGCAGCTTAGGCCGGGCCTCCGGGGAGCAGTACTTC. Residues: CASSLGRASGEQYF.

As DNA, the CDR3 is TGTGCCAGTAGCCCCCTGGACAGGGCGAACCAGCCCCAGCATTTT. It codes for CASSPLDRANQPQHF. V usage is TRBV19 and J usage is TRBJ1-5; 8 nucleotides align to TRBD1. The V segment lost 6 bases and the J segment 7 bases; nucleotides outside the gene matches: 11. The CDR3 contains 15 residues. CDR1 LNHDA and CDR2 SQIVND come from the germline V gene (reference sequence).

This clone appeared a single time. The gene calls are TRBV7-2 and TRBJ1-4; D is undetermined. CDR1 and CDR2 (germline): SGHTA, FQGNSA. The ends were cut back, 2 bases at V and 16 bases at J, with 20 bases in the middle. The CDR3 is 14 residues long. The CDR3 region has the DNA TGTGCCAGCAGCTTAAACACGGGCTCCCCGCCATGGTTTTTT. Translation gives CASSLNTGSPPWFF. Using reference TRBV7-2 and TRBJ1-4 for the parts outside the CDR3, the full variable domain is GAGVSQSPSNKVTEKGKDVELRCDPISGHTALYWYRQSLGQGLEFLIYFQGNSAPDKSGLPSDRFSAERTGGSVSTLTIQRTQQEDSAVYLCASSLNTGSPPWFFGSGTQLSVL.

The rearrangement uses TRBV11-1 and TRBJ2-3; the D gene could be TRBD1 or TRBD2 (6 bases each). Trimming stripped 5 bases from V and 7 bases from J, with 13 bases between. The CDR3 totals 13 residues. Germline V gene sequence: CDR1 SGHAT, CDR2 FQDESV (reference sequence). The CDR3 DNA sequence: TGTGCCAGCAGCCGCCAAGGGGGGCATACGCAGTATTTT. It yields the protein CASSRQGGHTQYF. The full variable domain, its missing parts supplied by reference TRBV11-1 and TRBJ2-3, is EAEVAQSPRYKITEKSQAVAFWCDPISGHATLYWYRQILGQGPELLVQFQDESVVDDSQLPKDRFSAERLKGVDSTLKIQPAELGDSAMYLCASSRQGGHTQYFGPGTRLTVL.